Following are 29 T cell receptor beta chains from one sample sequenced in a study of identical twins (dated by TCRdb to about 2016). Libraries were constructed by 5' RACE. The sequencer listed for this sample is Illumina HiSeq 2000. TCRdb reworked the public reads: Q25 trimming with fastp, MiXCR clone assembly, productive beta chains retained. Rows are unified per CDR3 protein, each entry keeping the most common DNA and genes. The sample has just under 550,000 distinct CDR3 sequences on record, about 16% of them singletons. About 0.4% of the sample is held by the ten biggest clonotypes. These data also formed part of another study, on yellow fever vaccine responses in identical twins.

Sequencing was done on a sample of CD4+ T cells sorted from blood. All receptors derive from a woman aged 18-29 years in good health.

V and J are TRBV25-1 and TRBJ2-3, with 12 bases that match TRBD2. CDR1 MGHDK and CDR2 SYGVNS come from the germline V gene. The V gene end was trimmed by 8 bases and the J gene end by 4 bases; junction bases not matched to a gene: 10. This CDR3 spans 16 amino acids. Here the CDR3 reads CASLLPSGGASDTQYF. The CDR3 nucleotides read TGTGCCAGCCTGCTCCCTAGCGGGGGGGCCTCAGATACGCAGTATTTT.

In DNA form, the CDR3 reads TGTGCCAGCAGCTCCGGACTAGCGGGGGGGGCAGATACGCAGTATTTT. Its protein product is CASSSGLAGGADTQYF. The rearrangement joins TRBV11-2 to TRBJ2-3; TRBD2 matches 15 bases. V lost 4 bases and J lost 4; bases outside the gene matches: 3. Germline CDR1 SGHAT, CDR2 FQNNGV. The CDR3 spans 16 residues.

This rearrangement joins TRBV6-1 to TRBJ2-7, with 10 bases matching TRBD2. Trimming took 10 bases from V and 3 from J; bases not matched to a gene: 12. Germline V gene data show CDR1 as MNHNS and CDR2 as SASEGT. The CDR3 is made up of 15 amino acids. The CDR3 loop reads CATGDPGTSVYEQYF. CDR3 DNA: TGTGCCACCGGAGACCCCGGGACTAGCGTCTACGAGCAGTACTTC.

The CDR3 protein is CAISDTGAGANVLTF. The DNA of the CDR3 is TGTGCCATCAGTGATACAGGGGCTGGGGCCAACGTCCTGACTTTC. The chain combines TRBV10-3 with TRBJ2-6, with 7 bases matching TRBD1. J gave up 2 bases and V 3 bases, and 1 base lay outside the gene matches. This CDR3 has 15 amino acids. From germline, CDR1 is ENHRY and CDR2 SYGVKD.

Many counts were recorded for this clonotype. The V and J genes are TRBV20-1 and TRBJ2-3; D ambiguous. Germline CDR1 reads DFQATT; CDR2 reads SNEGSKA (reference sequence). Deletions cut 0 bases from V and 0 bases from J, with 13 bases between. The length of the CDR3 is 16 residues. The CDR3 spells CSARDSGSTSTDTQYF. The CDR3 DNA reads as TGCAGTGCTAGAGATTCCGGCAGCACTAGCACAGATACGCAGTATTTT.

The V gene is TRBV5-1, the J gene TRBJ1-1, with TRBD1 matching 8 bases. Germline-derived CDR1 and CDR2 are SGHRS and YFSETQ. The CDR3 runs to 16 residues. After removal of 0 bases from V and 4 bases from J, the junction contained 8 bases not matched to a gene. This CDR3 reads CASSLGTGGGGTEAFF. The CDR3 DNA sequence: TGCGCCAGCAGCTTGGGAACAGGGGGAGGAGGCACTGAAGCTTTCTTT.

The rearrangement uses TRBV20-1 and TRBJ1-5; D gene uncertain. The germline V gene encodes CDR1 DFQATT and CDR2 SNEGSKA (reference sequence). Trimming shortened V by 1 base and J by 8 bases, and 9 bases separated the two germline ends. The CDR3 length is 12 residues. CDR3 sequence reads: CSARVGNEPQHF. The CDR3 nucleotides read TGCAGTGCTAGAGTGGGGAATGAGCCCCAGCATTTT.

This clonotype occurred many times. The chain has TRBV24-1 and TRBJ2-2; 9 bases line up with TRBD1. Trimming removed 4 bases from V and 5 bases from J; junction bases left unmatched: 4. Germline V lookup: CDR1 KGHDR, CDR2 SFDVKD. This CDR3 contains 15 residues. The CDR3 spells CATSDTGTGTGELFF. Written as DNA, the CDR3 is TGTGCCACCAGTGACACCGGGACAGGGACCGGGGAGCTGTTTTTT.

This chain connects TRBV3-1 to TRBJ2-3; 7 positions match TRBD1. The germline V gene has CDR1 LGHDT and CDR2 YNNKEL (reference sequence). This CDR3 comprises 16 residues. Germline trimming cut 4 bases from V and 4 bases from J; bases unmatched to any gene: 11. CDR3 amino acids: CASSRSGGSGADTQYF. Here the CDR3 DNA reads TGTGCCAGCAGCCGATCAGGGGGTTCTGGGGCAGATACGCAGTATTTT.

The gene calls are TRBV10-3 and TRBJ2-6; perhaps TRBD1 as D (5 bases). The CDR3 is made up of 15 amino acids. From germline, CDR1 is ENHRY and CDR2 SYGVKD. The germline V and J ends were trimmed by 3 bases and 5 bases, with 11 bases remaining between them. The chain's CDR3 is CAISDDRSWANVLTF. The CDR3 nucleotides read TGTGCCATCAGTGACGACAGATCTTGGGCCAACGTCCTGACTTTC.

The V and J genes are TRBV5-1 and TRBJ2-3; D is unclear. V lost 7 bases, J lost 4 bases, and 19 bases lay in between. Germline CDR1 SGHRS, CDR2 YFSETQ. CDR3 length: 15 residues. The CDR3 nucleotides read TGCGCCAGCGCGACCATGGATCATCTAGCAGATACGCAGTATTTT. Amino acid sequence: CASATMDHLADTQYF.

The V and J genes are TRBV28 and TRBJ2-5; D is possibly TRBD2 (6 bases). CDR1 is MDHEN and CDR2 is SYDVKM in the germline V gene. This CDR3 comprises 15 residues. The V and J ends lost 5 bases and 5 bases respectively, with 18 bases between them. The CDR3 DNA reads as TGTGCCAGCAGTGCCGACAGTCCCCGGGGGGAGACCCAGTACTTC. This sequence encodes CASSADSPRGETQYF.

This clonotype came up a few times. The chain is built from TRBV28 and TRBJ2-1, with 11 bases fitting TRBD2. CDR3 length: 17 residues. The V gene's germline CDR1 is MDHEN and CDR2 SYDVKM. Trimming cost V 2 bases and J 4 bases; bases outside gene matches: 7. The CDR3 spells CASSLVPGTSGYNEQFF. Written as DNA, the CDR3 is TGTGCCAGCAGTTTAGTTCCGGGGACTAGCGGATACAATGAGCAGTTCTTC.

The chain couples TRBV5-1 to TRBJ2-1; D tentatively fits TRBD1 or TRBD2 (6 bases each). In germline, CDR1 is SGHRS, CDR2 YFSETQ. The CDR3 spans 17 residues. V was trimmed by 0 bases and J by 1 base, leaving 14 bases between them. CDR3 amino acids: CASSLAVGGGSYNEQFF. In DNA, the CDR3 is TGCGCCAGCAGCTTGGCTGTAGGGGGAGGATCCTACAATGAGCAGTTCTTC.

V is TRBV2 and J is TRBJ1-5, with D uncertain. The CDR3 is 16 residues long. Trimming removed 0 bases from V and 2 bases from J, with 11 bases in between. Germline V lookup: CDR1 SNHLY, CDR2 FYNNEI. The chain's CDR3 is CASSEAGGPGNQPQHF. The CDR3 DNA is TGTGCCAGCAGTGAAGCGGGAGGGCCGGGCAATCAGCCCCAGCATTTT.

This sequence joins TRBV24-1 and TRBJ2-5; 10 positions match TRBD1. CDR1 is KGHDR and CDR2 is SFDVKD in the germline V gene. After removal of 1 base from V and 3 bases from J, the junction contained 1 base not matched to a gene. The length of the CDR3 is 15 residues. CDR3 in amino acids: CATSDLGTGEETQYF. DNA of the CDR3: TGTGCCACCAGTGATTTAGGGACAGGGGAAGAGACCCAGTACTTC.

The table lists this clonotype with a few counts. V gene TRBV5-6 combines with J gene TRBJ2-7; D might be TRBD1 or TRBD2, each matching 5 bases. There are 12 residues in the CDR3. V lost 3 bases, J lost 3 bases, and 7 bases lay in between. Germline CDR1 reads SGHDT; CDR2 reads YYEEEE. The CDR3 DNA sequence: TGTGCCAGCAGCTGGGGGAGCTACGAGCAGTACGTC. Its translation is CASSWGSYEQYV.

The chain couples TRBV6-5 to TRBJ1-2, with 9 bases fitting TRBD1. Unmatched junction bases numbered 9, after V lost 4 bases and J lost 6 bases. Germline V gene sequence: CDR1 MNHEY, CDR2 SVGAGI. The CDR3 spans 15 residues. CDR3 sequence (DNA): TGTGCCAGCAGTTCCGCACAGGGGGCCACCCATGGCTACACCTTC. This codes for CASSSAQGATHGYTF.

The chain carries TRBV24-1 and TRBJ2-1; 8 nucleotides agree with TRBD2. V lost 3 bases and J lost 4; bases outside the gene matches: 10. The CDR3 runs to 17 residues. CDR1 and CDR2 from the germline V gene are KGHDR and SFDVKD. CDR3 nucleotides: TGTGCCACCAGTGATACGGCTAGCGGGTATAGTTACAATGAGCAGTTCTTC. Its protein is CATSDTASGYSYNEQFF.

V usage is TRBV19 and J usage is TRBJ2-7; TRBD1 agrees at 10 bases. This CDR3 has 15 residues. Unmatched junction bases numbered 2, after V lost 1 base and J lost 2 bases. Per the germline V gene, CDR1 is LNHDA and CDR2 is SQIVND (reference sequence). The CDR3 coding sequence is TGTGCCAGTAGTATAGTCGGGACAGGGGCCTACGAGCAGTACTTC. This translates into CASSIVGTGAYEQYF.

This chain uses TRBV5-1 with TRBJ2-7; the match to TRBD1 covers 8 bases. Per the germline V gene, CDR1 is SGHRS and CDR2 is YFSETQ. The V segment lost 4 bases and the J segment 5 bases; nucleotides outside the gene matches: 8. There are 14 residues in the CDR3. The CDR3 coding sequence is TGCGCCAGCAGCCCTAGGACAGGGAATAACGAGCAGTACGTC. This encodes CASSPRTGNNEQYV.

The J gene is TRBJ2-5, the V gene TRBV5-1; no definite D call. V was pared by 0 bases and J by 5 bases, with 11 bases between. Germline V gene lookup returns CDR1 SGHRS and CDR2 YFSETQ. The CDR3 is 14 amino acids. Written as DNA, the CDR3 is TGCGCCAGCAGCTTGGTTTGGGGTGTTGAGACCCAGTACTTC. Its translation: CASSLVWGVETQYF. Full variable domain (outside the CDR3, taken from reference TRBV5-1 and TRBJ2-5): KAGVTQTPRYLIKTRGQQVTLSCSPISGHRSVSWYQQTPGQGLQFLFEYFSETQRNKGNFPGRFSGRQFSNSRSEMNVSTLELGDSALYLCASSLVWGVETQYFGPGTRLLVL.

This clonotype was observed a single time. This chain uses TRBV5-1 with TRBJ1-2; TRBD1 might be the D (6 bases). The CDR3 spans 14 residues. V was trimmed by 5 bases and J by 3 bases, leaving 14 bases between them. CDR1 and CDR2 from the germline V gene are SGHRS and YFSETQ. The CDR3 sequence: CASSATGNDYGYTF. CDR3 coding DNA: TGCGCCAGCAGTGCTACAGGGAACGACTATGGCTACACCTTC.

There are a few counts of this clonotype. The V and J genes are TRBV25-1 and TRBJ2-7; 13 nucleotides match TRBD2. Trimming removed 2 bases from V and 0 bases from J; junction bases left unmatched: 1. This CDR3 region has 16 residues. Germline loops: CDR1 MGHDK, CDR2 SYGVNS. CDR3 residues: CASSERLAGGSYEQYF. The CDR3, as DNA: TGTGCCAGCAGTGAACGACTAGCGGGAGGCTCCTACGAGCAGTACTTC.

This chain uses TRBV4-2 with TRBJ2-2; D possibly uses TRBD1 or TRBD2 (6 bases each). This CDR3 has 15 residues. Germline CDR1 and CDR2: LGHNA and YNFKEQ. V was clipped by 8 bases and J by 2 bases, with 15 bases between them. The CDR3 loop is CASGGRGQNTGELFF. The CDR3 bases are TGTGCCAGCGGGGGACGGGGGCAAAACACCGGGGAGCTGTTTTTT.

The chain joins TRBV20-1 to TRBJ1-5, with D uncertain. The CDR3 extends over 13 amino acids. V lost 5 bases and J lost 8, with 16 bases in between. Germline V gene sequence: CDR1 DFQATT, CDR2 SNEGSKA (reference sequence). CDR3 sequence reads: CSAHGPYGEPQHF. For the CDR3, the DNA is TGCAGTGCTCACGGACCCTATGGGGAGCCCCAGCATTTT.

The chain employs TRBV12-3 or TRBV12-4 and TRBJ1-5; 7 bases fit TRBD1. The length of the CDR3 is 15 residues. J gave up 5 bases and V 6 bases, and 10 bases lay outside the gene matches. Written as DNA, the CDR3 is TGTGCCAGCAGGCCCGGGACAGCCGCCTATCAGCCCCAGCATTTT. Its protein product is CASRPGTAAYQPQHF.

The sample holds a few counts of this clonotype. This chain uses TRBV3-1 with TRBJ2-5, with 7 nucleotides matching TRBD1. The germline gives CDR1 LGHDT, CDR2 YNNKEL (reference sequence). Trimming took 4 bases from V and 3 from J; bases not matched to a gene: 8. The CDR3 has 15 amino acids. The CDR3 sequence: CASSRFVGQKETQYF. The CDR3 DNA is TGTGCCAGCAGCCGATTTGTGGGACAGAAAGAGACCCAGTACTTC.

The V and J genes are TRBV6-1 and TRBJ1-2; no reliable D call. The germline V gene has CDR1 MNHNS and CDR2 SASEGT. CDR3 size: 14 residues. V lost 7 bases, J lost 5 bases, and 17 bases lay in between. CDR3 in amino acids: CASMEKPPGYGYTF. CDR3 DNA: TGTGCCAGCATGGAGAAACCTCCCGGGTATGGCTACACCTTC.